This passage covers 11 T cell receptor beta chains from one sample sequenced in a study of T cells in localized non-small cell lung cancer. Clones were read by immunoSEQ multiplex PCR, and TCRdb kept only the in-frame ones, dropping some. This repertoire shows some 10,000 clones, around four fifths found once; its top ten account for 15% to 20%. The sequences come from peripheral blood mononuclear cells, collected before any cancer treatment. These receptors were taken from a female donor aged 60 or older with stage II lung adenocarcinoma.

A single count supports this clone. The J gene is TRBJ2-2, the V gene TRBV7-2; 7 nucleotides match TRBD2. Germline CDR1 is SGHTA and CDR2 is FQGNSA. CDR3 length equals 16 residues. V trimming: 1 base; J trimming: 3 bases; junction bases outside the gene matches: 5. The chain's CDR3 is CASSLVGGLYTGELFF. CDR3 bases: TGTGCCAGCAGCTTAGTGGGAGGGTTGTACACCGGGGAGCTGTTTTTT.

The CDR3 sequence is CASSSPMYRGREAFF. DNA for the CDR3: TGTGCCAGCAGTTCTCCCATGTACAGGGGCCGTGAAGCTTTCTTT. This chain uses TRBV28 with TRBJ1-1; 7 positions match TRBD1. Germline lookup yields CDR1 MDHEN and CDR2 SYDVKM. The CDR3 has 15 residues. Trimming took 4 bases from V and 7 from J; bases not matched to a gene: 12.

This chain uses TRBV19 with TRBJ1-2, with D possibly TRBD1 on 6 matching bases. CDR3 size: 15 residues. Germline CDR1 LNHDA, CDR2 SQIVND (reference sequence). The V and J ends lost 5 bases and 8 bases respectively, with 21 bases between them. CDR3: CASSLDSLPIKGYTF. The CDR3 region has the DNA TGTGCCAGTAGTTTGGACAGCCTCCCGATAAAAGGCTACACCTTC.

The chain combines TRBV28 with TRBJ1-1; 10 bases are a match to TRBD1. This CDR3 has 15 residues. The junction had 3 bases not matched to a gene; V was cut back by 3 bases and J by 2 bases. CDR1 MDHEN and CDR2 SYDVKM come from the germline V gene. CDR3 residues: CASSFRTGGNTEAFF. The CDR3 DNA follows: TGTGCCAGCAGTTTTCGGACAGGGGGAAACACTGAAGCTTTCTTT.

CDR3 sequence (DNA): TGCGCCAGCAGCTTAGGGACGCTACATCCAGATACGCAGTATTTT. Its translation: CASSLGTLHPDTQYF. This sequence joins TRBV5-1 and TRBJ2-3; D possibly uses TRBD1 or TRBD2 (5 bases each). Trimming stripped 2 bases from V and 4 bases from J, with 14 bases between. CDR3 size: 15 residues. CDR1 and CDR2 (germline): SGHRS, YFSETQ.

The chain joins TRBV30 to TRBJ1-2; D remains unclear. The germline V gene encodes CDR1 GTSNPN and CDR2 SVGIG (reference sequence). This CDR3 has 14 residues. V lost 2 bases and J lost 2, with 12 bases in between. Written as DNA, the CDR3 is TGTGCCTGGAGTTCCGGTTTTGGGAACTATGGCTACACCTTC. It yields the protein CAWSSGFGNYGYTF.

CDR3 sequence reads: CAISVRATDTQYF. The CDR3 nucleotides are TGTGCCATCAGTGTCCGGGCCACAGATACGCAGTATTTT. The rearrangement joins TRBV10-3 to TRBJ2-3; no clear D. Germline V gene lookup returns CDR1 ENHRY and CDR2 SYGVKD. CDR3 length: 13 amino acids. V was trimmed by 4 bases and J by 2 bases, leaving 7 bases between them.

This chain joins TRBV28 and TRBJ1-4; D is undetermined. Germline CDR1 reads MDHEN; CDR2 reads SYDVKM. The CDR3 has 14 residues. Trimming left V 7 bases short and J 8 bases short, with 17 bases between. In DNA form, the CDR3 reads TGTGCCAGCACCACTAGTGGGCACGCCGAAAAACTGTTTTTT. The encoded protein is CASTTSGHAEKLFF.

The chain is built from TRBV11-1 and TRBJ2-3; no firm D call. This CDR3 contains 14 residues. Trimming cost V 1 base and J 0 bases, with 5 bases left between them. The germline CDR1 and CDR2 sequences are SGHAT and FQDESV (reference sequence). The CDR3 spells CASSLVPSTDTQYF. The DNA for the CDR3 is TGTGCCAGCAGCTTAGTGCCGAGCACAGATACGCAGTATTTT.

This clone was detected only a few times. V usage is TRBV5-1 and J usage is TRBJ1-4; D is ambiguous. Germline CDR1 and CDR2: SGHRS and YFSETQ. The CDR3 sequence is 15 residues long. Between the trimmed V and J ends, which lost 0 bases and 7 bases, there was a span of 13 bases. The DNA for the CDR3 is TGCGCCAGCAGCTTGGCCTTGGTGGCGGGTGAAAAACTGTTTTTT. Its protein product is CASSLALVAGEKLFF.

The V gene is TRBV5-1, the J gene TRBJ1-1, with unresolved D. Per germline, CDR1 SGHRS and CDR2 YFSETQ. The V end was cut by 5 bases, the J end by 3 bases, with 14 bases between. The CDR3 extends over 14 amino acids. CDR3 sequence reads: CASSNDGSYTEAFF. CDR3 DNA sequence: TGCGCCAGCAGTAACGACGGGAGTTACACTGAAGCTTTCTTT.